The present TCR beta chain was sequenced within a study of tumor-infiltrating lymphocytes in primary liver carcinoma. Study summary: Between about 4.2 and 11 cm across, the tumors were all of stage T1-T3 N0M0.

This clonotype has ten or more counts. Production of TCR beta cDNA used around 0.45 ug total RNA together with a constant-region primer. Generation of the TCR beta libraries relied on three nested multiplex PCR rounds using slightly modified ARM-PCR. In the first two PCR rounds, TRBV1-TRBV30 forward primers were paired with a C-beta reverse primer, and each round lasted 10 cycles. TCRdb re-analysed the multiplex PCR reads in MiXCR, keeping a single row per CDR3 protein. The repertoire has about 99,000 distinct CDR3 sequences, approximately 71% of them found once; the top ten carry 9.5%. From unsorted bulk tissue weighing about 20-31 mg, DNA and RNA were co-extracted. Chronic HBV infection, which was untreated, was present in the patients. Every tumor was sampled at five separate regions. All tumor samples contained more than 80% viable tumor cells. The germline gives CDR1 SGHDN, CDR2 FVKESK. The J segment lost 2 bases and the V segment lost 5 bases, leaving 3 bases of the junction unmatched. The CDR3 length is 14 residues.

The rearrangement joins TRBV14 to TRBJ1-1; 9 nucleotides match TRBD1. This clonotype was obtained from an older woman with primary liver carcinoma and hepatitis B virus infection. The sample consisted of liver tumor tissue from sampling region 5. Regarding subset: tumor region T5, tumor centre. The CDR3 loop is CASSKGQGNTEAFF. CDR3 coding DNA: TGTGCCAGCAGCAAGGGACAGGGAAACACTGAAGCTTTCTTT.